These T cell receptor beta chains were read from a single sample in a study of breast tumors, draining lymph nodes, adjacent tissues. Each CDR3 protein gets one entry after TCRdb re-called the multiplex PCR reads with MiXCR. The sample shows over 60,000 distinct CDR3 sequences, approximately 57% of them seen only once. The sample consisted of breast tumor tissue. These receptors originate from a female donor with breast cancer. Some clones in this sample may be carry-over from other donors' samples. CDR3s include the opening cysteine and the closing phenylalanine or tryptophan. Each record gives: D gene, J gene, V gene, clone size, CDR3 DNA, CDR3 protein. The D gene is left open where the match is weak. Where a row states a size, it is once, few, many or the class of an expanded clone; other rows omit it.

d_call: TRBD1; j_call: TRBJ2-5; v_call: TRBV6-5; clone_size: -; cdr3_nt: TGTGCCAGCAGTCAAATGGGGCACAGGGGGCAAGAGACCCAGTACTTC; cdr3_aa: CASSQMGHRGQETQYF
d_call: -; j_call: TRBJ2-7; v_call: TRBV10-3; clone_size: once; cdr3_nt: TGTGCCATCAGTGTCGGGGGTTCCGAGCAGTACTTC; cdr3_aa: CAISVGGSEQYF
d_call: -; j_call: TRBJ2-3; v_call: TRBV7-9; clone_size: -; cdr3_nt: TGTGCCAGCAGCTTTAAAGATACGCAGTATTTT; cdr3_aa: CASSFKDTQYF
d_call: -; j_call: TRBJ1-2; v_call: TRBV5-6; clone_size: many; cdr3_nt: TGTGCCAGCAGCTTGCCCGGTTATGGCTACACCTTC; cdr3_aa: CASSLPGYGYTF
d_call: -; j_call: TRBJ2-3; v_call: TRBV20-1; clone_size: -; cdr3_nt: TGCAGTGCTAGAGATCCGGAGTCGGGAGCGACCACAGATACGCAGTATTTT; cdr3_aa: CSARDPESGATTDTQYF
d_call: TRBD1; j_call: TRBJ2-1; v_call: TRBV20-1; clone_size: -; cdr3_nt: TGCAGTGCTAAACGGACAGGGGAGGACAATGAGCAGTTCTTC; cdr3_aa: CSAKRTGEDNEQFF
d_call: -; j_call: TRBJ2-7; v_call: TRBV10-2; clone_size: -; cdr3_nt: TGCGCCAGCAGTGCTTGGGGTGGGGGGAGCGTCTCCTACGAGCAGTACTTC; cdr3_aa: CASSAWGGGSVSYEQYF
d_call: TRBD1; j_call: TRBJ1-5; v_call: TRBV20-1; clone_size: many; cdr3_nt: TGCAGTGCGAGACAGGGGATAAATCAGCCCCAGCATTTT; cdr3_aa: CSARQGINQPQHF
d_call: TRBD2; j_call: TRBJ2-1; v_call: TRBV10-2; clone_size: many; cdr3_nt: TGCGCCAGCAGTGTAGCGGGAGCCTACAATGAGCAGTTCTTC; cdr3_aa: CASSVAGAYNEQFF
d_call: TRBD1; j_call: TRBJ2-2; v_call: TRBV6-1; clone_size: few; cdr3_nt: TGTGCCAGCAGTTCGGGACAGAGGCCCGGGGAGCTGTTTTTT; cdr3_aa: CASSSGQRPGELFF
d_call: TRBD1; j_call: TRBJ1-6; v_call: TRBV27; clone_size: many; cdr3_nt: TGTGCCAGCAGTCGACAGGGGTGGGGTTCCTATAATTCACCCCTCCACTTT; cdr3_aa: CASSRQGWGSYNSPLHF
d_call: -; j_call: TRBJ2-2; v_call: TRBV5-1; clone_size: -; cdr3_nt: TGCGCCAGCAGCTTGGTTGAGTGGAACACCGGGGAGCTGTTTTTT; cdr3_aa: CASSLVEWNTGELFF
d_call: -; j_call: TRBJ2-3; v_call: TRBV30; clone_size: many; cdr3_nt: TGTGCCTGGAGTGTACCGGCCTACCCTAGCACAGATACGCAGTATTTT; cdr3_aa: CAWSVPAYPSTDTQYF
d_call: -; j_call: TRBJ1-4; v_call: TRBV12-3/TRBV12-4; clone_size: -; cdr3_nt: TGTGCCAGTGGGGGAAACTCGTATAATGAAAAACTGTTTTTT; cdr3_aa: CASGGNSYNEKLFF
d_call: -; j_call: TRBJ1-5; v_call: TRBV10-3; clone_size: once; cdr3_nt: TGTGCCTCCAGAGGTACGGAGCAGGGGCATCAGCCCCAGCATTTT; cdr3_aa: CASRGTEQGHQPQHF
d_call: TRBD2; j_call: TRBJ2-3; v_call: TRBV12-3/TRBV12-4; clone_size: -; cdr3_nt: TGTGCCAGCAGTGTCCGACTAGCGGGAGGGGCGGATACGCAGTATTTT; cdr3_aa: CASSVRLAGGADTQYF
d_call: TRBD1; j_call: TRBJ1-6; v_call: TRBV5-6; clone_size: once; cdr3_nt: TGTGCCAGCAGCTGGACAGGTTCACCCCTCCACTTT; cdr3_aa: CASSWTGSPLHF
d_call: TRBD1; j_call: TRBJ1-5; v_call: TRBV6-2/TRBV6-3; clone_size: -; cdr3_nt: TGTGCCAGCATTGCGCGAGGCAGGGGGCCATATCAGCCCCAGCATTTT; cdr3_aa: CASIARGRGPYQPQHF
d_call: -; j_call: TRBJ1-1; v_call: TRBV18; clone_size: few; cdr3_nt: TGTGCCAGCTCACCCCCGACTGATAACACTGAAGCTTTCTTT; cdr3_aa: CASSPPTDNTEAFF
d_call: TRBD1; j_call: TRBJ1-2; v_call: TRBV2; clone_size: -; cdr3_nt: TGTGCCAGCGGGGGGGGAGGGGGCGCCGGATATGGCTACACCTTC; cdr3_aa: CASGGGGGAGYGYTF
d_call: -; j_call: TRBJ2-1; v_call: TRBV9; clone_size: -; cdr3_nt: TGTGCCAGCAGCGTAGTTAGCTCCTACAATGAGCAGTTCTTC; cdr3_aa: CASSVVSSYNEQFF
d_call: TRBD1; j_call: TRBJ2-5; v_call: TRBV29-1; clone_size: -; cdr3_nt: TGCAGCGTTGCCCGGGACAGTTGGGAGACCCAGTACTTC; cdr3_aa: CSVARDSWETQYF
d_call: -; j_call: TRBJ1-2; v_call: TRBV2; clone_size: -; cdr3_nt: TGTGCCAGCAGTGAAACAGATAACTATGGCTACACCTTC; cdr3_aa: CASSETDNYGYTF
d_call: -; j_call: TRBJ1-4; v_call: TRBV12-3/TRBV12-4; clone_size: many; cdr3_nt: TGTGCCAGCAGTATTTCAGGGGCACAAGGTGAAAAACTGTTTTTT; cdr3_aa: CASSISGAQGEKLFF
d_call: TRBD1; j_call: TRBJ2-5; v_call: TRBV5-1; clone_size: many; cdr3_nt: TGCGCCAGCAGCCTAGGACAGGGGGTATCGGAGACCCAGTACTTC; cdr3_aa: CASSLGQGVSETQYF
d_call: -; j_call: TRBJ2-7; v_call: TRBV5-4; clone_size: once; cdr3_nt: TGTGCCAGCAGCTTGGAGGTGAACACGTTAGAAGGCGAGCAGCACTTC; cdr3_aa: CASSLEVNTLEGEQHF
d_call: TRBD1; j_call: TRBJ2-5; v_call: TRBV29-1; clone_size: many; cdr3_nt: TGCAGCGCCTCCCTGACAGGGGCAGAGACCCAGTACTTC; cdr3_aa: CSASLTGAETQYF
d_call: -; j_call: TRBJ1-3; v_call: TRBV9; clone_size: many; cdr3_nt: TGTGCCAGCAGCAGTACACTCTCTGTTGGAAACACCATATATTTT; cdr3_aa: CASSSTLSVGNTIYF
d_call: TRBD1; j_call: TRBJ1-2; v_call: TRBV12-3/TRBV12-4; clone_size: -; cdr3_nt: TGTGCCAGCAGTTTAGAGGGGGCAGGGGTCTATGGCTACACCTTC; cdr3_aa: CASSLEGAGVYGYTF
d_call: -; j_call: TRBJ2-2; v_call: TRBV5-1; clone_size: many; cdr3_nt: TGCGCCAGCAGCTTGGACCTCAGAGCCGGGGAGCTGTTTTTT; cdr3_aa: CASSLDLRAGELFF
d_call: -; j_call: TRBJ2-3; v_call: TRBV20-1; clone_size: -; cdr3_nt: TGCAGTGCTAGTTTGGGACTGGATCCGACCGATACGCAGTATTTT; cdr3_aa: CSASLGLDPTDTQYF
d_call: TRBD1; j_call: TRBJ2-7; v_call: TRBV24-1; clone_size: -; cdr3_nt: TGTGCCACCAGTGATCCGGGACAGGGATCCTACGAGCAGTACTTC; cdr3_aa: CATSDPGQGSYEQYF
d_call: -; j_call: TRBJ1-3; v_call: TRBV20-1; clone_size: -; cdr3_nt: TGCAGTGCTAGAGGATGGCAGGGAAGTGGCTACACCATATATTTT; cdr3_aa: CSARGWQGSGYTIYF
d_call: TRBD1; j_call: TRBJ1-3; v_call: TRBV20-1; clone_size: once; cdr3_nt: TGCAGTGCTAGACGCGAGCAGGGGGCAGGAAACACCATATATTTT; cdr3_aa: CSARREQGAGNTIYF
d_call: TRBD1; j_call: TRBJ2-7; v_call: TRBV6-1; clone_size: many; cdr3_nt: TGTGCCAGCAGTGAAGGGACAGGGAGAGGCTACGAGCAGTACTTC; cdr3_aa: CASSEGTGRGYEQYF
d_call: TRBD1; j_call: TRBJ1-3; v_call: TRBV7-8; clone_size: -; cdr3_nt: TGTGCCAGCAGCACCGGAGCAGGGGGCTCTGGAAACACCATATATTTT; cdr3_aa: CASSTGAGGSGNTIYF
d_call: -; j_call: TRBJ1-3; v_call: TRBV15; clone_size: many; cdr3_nt: TGTGCCACCAGCAGAGTTTTTATTCCTCCGCGCACCGGTTCCTCTGGAAACACCATATATTTT; cdr3_aa: CATSRVFIPPRTGSSGNTIYF
d_call: TRBD1; j_call: TRBJ1-4; v_call: TRBV30; clone_size: -; cdr3_nt: TGTGCCTGGAGTGTGGCAGGGGGCCTCAATGAAAAACTGTTTTTT; cdr3_aa: CAWSVAGGLNEKLFF
d_call: -; j_call: TRBJ2-1; v_call: TRBV9; clone_size: many; cdr3_nt: TGTGCCAGCAGCGCCGGGGAATACTCCTACAATGAGCAGTTCTTC; cdr3_aa: CASSAGEYSYNEQFF
d_call: TRBD1; j_call: TRBJ1-4; v_call: TRBV7-2; clone_size: -; cdr3_nt: TGTGCCAGCAGCCTAAGAGGGACAGGAGGTTTAACTAATGAAAAACTGTTTTTT; cdr3_aa: CASSLRGTGGLTNEKLFF
d_call: TRBD2; j_call: TRBJ2-3; v_call: TRBV19; clone_size: many; cdr3_nt: TGTGCCAGTAGTATAGCGGGGGGAGACACTAGCACAGATACGCAGTATTTT; cdr3_aa: CASSIAGGDTSTDTQYF
d_call: TRBD1; j_call: TRBJ2-5; v_call: TRBV24-1; clone_size: -; cdr3_nt: TGTGCCACCAGTGACCCGACAGGGGGCTTGGAGACCCAGTACTTC; cdr3_aa: CATSDPTGGLETQYF
d_call: -; j_call: TRBJ2-7; v_call: TRBV12-3/TRBV12-4; clone_size: -; cdr3_nt: TGTGCCAGCAGGGACCGGGGACACAGCTCCTACGAGCAGTACTTC; cdr3_aa: CASRDRGHSSYEQYF
d_call: -; j_call: TRBJ2-7; v_call: TRBV11-2; clone_size: -; cdr3_nt: TGTGCCAGCAGCTTCGGCGGACGGACACTGGCCTACGAGCAGTACTTC; cdr3_aa: CASSFGGRTLAYEQYF